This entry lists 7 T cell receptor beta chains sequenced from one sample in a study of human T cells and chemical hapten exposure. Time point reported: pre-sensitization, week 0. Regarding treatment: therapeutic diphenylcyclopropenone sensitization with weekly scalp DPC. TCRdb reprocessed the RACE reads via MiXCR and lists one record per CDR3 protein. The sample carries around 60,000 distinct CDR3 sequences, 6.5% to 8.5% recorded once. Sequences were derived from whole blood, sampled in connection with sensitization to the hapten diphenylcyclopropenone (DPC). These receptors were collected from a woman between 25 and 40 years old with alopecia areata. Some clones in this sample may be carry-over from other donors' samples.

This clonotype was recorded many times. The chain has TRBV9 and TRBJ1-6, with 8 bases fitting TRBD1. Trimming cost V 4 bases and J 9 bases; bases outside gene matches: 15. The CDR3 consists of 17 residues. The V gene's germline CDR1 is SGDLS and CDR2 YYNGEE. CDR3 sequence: CASSPEAGGLTRSPLHF. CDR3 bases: TGTGCCAGCAGCCCAGAGGCAGGGGGCCTCACACGTTCACCCCTCCACTTT.

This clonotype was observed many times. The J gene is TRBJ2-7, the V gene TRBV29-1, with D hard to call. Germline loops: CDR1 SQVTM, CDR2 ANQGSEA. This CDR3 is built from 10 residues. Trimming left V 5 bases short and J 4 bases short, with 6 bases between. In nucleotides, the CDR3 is TGCAGCGTTTCCGATTACGAGCAGTACTTC. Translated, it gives CSVSDYEQYF.

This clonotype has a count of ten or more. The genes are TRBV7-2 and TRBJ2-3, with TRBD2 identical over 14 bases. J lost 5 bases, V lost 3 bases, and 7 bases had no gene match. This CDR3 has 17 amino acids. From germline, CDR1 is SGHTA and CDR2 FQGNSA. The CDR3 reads CASSLVRLAGGRDTQYF. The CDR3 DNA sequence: TGTGCCAGCAGCTTGGTCCGACTAGCGGGGGGGCGAGATACGCAGTATTTT.

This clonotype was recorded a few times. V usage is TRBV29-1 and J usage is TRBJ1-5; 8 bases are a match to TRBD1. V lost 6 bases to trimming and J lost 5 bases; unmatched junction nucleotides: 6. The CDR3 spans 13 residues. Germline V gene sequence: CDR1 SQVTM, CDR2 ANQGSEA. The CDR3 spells CSVAGQVDQPQHF. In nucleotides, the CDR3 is TGCAGCGTGGCGGGACAGGTGGATCAGCCCCAGCATTTT.

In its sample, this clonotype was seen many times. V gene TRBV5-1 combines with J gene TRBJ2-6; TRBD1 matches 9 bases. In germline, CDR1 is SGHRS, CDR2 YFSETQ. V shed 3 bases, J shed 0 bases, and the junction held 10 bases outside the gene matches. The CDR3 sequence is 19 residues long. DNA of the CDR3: TGCGCCAGCAGCTCGTTCCCGGGACAGGGTATCTCTGGGGCCAACGTCCTGACTTTC. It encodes CASSSFPGQGISGANVLTF. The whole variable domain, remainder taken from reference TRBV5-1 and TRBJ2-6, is KAGVTQTPRYLIKTRGQQVTLSCSPISGHRSVSWYQQTPGQGLQFLFEYFSETQRNKGNFPGRFSGRQFSNSRSEMNVSTLELGDSALYLCASSSFPGQGISGANVLTFGAGSRLTVL.

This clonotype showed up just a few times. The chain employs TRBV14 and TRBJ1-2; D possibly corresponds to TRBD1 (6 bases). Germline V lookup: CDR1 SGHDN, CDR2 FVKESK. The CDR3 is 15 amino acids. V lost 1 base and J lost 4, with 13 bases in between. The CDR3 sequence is CASSQGRQGIYGYTF. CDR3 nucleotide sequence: TGTGCCAGCAGCCAAGGCCGCCAGGGGATCTATGGCTACACCTTC.

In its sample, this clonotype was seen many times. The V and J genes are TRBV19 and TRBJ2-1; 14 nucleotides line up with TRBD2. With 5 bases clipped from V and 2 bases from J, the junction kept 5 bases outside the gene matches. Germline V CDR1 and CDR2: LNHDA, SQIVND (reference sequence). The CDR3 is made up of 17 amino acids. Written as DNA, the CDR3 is TGTGCCAGTAGTTTGACTAGCGGGGGGGGCCCCTACAATGAGCAGTTCTTC. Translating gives CASSLTSGGGPYNEQFF.